The present TCR beta chain was sequenced within a study of blood T cell repertoires in COVID-19. The wider study: PBMCs, B-cell-depleted T cells, or T cells were the source of the cDNA or gDNA that made up the material.

Donors were grouped by their self-reported clinical history. Two negative PCRs, clearance, or symptom resolution characterized the recovered Cohort 3 donors. Germline V CDR1 and CDR2: SGHTA, FQGNSA. With 5 bases clipped from V and 7 bases from J, the junction kept 12 bases outside the gene matches. This CDR3 spans 15 amino acids. Measured with immunoSEQ multiplex PCR; TCRdb has only the in-frame clones, and not every one. The sample consists of approximately 230,000 clones, 86% of them appearing once. The TCR sequence derives from a man aged 40-50 years who had recovered from COVID-19. The rearrangement links TRBV7-2 to TRBJ2-7, with TRBD2 matching over 9 bases. Sequenced input: PBMCs or T cells enriched from blood (not recorded which). The CDR3 bases are TGTGCCAGCAGCCCCACCGCTAGCGGGGTGTCGGAGCAGTACTTC. It encodes CASSPTASGVSEQYF.